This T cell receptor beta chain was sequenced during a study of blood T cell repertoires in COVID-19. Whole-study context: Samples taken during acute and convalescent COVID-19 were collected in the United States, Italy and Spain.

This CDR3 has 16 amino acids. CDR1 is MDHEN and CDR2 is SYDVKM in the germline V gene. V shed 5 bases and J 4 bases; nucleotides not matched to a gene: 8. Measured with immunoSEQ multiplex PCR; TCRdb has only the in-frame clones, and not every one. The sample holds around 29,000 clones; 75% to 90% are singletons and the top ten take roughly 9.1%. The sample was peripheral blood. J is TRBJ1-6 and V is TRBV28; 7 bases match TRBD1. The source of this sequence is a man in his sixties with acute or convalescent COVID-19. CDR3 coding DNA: TGTGCCAGCAGTACCCAGGGGGTAAAGTATAATTCACCCCTCCACTTT. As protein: CASSTQGVKYNSPLHF. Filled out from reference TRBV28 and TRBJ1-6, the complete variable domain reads DVKVTQSSRYLVKRTGEKVFLECVQDMDHENMFWYRQDPGLGLRLIYFSYDVKMKEKGDIPEGYSVSREKKERFSLILESASTNQTSMYLCASSTQGVKYNSPLHFGNGTRLTVT.